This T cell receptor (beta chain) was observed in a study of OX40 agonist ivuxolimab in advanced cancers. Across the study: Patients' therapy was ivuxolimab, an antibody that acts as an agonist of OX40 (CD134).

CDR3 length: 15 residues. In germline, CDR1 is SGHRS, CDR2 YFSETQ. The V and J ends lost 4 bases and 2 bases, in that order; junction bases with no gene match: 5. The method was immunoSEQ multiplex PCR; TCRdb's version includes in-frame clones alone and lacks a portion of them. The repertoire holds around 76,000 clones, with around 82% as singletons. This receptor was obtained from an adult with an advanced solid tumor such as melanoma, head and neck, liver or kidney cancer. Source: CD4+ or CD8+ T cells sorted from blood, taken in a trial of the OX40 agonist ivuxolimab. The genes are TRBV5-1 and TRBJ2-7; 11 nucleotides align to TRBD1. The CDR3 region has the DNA TGCGCCAGCAGCACCCGGACAGGGGGCCCCTACGAGCAGTACTTC. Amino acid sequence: CASSTRTGGPYEQYF.